The rows below give T cell receptor beta chains drawn from one sample of a study of siplizumab effects on memory and regulatory T cells. Profiled with immunoSEQ multiplex PCR; TCRdb holds only in-frame clones, not every one. Among tens of thousands of clones listed, approximately 93% were seen once. Sequenced: CD8+ T cells sorted from blood. The source of these receptors is a human donor in good health. The CDR3 runs from the conserved cysteine through the conserved F or W. A D gene is named only where the DNA matches it firmly. Expanded clones get a size class; other rows say once, few or many, or leave the size out.

.	TRBV13	TRBJ2-2	.	CASSLPWRDSGTGELFF	TGTGCCAGCAGCTTACCATGGCGGGACTCAGGCACCGGGGAGCTGTTTTTT
.	TRBV5-6	TRBJ2-7	.	CASSLIQGYEQYF	TGTGCCAGCAGTTTAATACAGGGCTACGAGCAGTACTTC
.	TRBV27	TRBJ1-2	.	CASSLFRGGGYGYTF	TGTGCCAGCAGTTTATTCAGGGGAGGAGGCTATGGCTACACCTTC
TRBD1	TRBV19	TRBJ1-5	.	CASSILGQGNQPQHF	TGTGCCAGTAGTATTCTGGGACAGGGCAATCAGCCCCAGCATTTT
.	TRBV29-1	TRBJ2-1	.	CSVGLLANKTEQFF	TGCAGCGTTGGATTACTAGCAAATAAGACTGAGCAGTTCTTC
TRBD1	TRBV5-1	TRBJ1-2	.	CASRTTGGAGYTF	TGCGCCAGCAGAACCACAGGGGGGGCCGGCTACACCTTC
.	TRBV4-3	TRBJ1-2	.	CASSPRDGNYGYTF	TGCGCCAGCAGCCCCCGGGACGGTAACTATGGCTACACCTTC
.	TRBV27	TRBJ2-7	.	CASSLRWGAYEQYF	TGTGCCAGCAGTTTACGGTGGGGGGCCTACGAGCAGTACTTC
.	TRBV4-1	TRBJ1-5	few	CASSQDTGTGQPQHF	TGCGCCAGCAGCCAAGATACGGGAACGGGTCAGCCCCAGCATTTT
.	TRBV27	TRBJ2-7	.	CASSFSGSYEQYF	TGTGCCAGCAGTTTTAGCGGATCCTACGAGCAGTACTTC
.	TRBV7-3	TRBJ2-3	.	CASSSAGTSTDTQYF	TGTGCCAGCAGCTCCGCCGGGACTAGCACAGATACGCAGTATTTT
.	TRBV7-8	TRBJ1-5	.	CASSFRTGSAQHF	TGTGCCAGCAGCTTTCGCACAGGGAGTGCCCAGCATTTT
.	TRBV13	TRBJ1-1	.	CASSLVTGPRNTEAFF	TGTGCCAGCAGCTTAGTAACGGGACCGAGGAACACTGAAGCTTTCTTT
TRBD2	TRBV5-1	TRBJ2-3	.	CASSFASGGDTQYF	TGCGCCAGCAGCTTCGCTAGCGGGGGCGATACGCAGTATTTT
.	TRBV6-6	TRBJ1-1	.	CASSDLNGYTEAFF	TGTGCCAGCAGTGACCTCAACGGGTACACTGAAGCTTTCTTT
.	TRBV11-2	TRBJ2-5	.	CASSASDLQETQYF	TGTGCCAGCAGCGCCTCAGATCTCCAAGAGACCCAGTACTTC
.	TRBV6-1	TRBJ1-5	.	CASSEREEGNQPQHF	TGTGCCAGCAGTGAACGAGAGGAAGGCAATCAGCCCCAGCATTTT
.	TRBV29-1	TRBJ1-1	.	CSVVWRGVPVLNTEAFF	TGCAGCGTTGTTTGGAGGGGGGTTCCTGTTCTGAACACTGAAGCTTTCTTT
.	TRBV29-1	TRBJ2-5	.	CSAMLSTGADLGTQYF	TGCAGCGCCATGCTATCAACGGGGGCTGACTTAGGGACCCAGTACTTC
.	TRBV27	TRBJ1-2	.	CASSLGGSNYGYTF	TGTGCCAGCAGTTTAGGGGGCTCCAACTATGGCTACACCTTC
.	TRBV19	TRBJ2-3	.	CASSIAGPLVVDTQYF	TGTGCCAGTAGTATTGCCGGACCCTTGGTGGTGGATACGCAGTATTTT